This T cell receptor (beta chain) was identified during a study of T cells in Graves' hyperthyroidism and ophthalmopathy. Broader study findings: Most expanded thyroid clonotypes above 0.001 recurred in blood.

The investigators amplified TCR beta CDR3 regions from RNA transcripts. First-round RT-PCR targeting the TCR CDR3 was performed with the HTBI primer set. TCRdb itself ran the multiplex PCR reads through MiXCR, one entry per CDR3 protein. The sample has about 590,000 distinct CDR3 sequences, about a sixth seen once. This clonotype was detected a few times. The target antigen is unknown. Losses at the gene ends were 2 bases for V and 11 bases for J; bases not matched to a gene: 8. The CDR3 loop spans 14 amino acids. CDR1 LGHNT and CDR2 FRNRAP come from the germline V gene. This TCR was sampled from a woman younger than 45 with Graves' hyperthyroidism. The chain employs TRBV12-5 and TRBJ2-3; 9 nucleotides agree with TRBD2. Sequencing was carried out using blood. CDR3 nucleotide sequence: TGTGCTAGTGGTTTGAGTAGCGGGAGCTCCGTGCAGTATTTT. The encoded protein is CASGLSSGSSVQYF.